This T cell receptor beta chain was obtained from a study of T cell responses to AZD1222 COVID-19 vaccine. Broader study findings: Spike-wide vaccine-associated CD4 TCRs dominated at 160-218 and 743-854. The donor cohort was predominantly white British with a female majority, and clonal diversity may have been underestimated. Spike-specific TCR breadth and depth rose after two AZD1222 doses. Variant regions that are unmutated are reportedly the target of nearly half of spike-specific TCRs.

The CDR3 is made up of 14 amino acids. CDR1 and CDR2 (germline): KGHSH, LQKENI. V was pared by 6 bases and J by 3 bases, with 14 bases between. Profiled with immunoSEQ multiplex PCR; TCRdb holds only in-frame clones, not every one. The sample records some 130,000 clones, more than 75% being singletons. A remark on this clone: Its antigen remains unidentified.

The clonotype was recovered from an adult in good health. The chain recombines TRBV18 with TRBJ1-2, with D maybe TRBD1 (6 bases). The sequences come from peripheral blood, collected on day 0 of AZD1222 vaccination. CDR3 protein: CASSGMGADYGYTF. DNA for the CDR3: TGTGCCAGCTCGGGGATGGGGGCGGACTATGGCTACACCTTC.